This T cell receptor beta chain was observed in a study of blood T cell repertoires in COVID-19. Study context: Some COVID-19 samples were acute and others convalescent; all came from the United States, Italy and Spain.

Germline lookup yields CDR1 SGHRS and CDR2 YFSETQ. V shed 4 bases, J shed 3 bases, and the junction held 8 bases outside the gene matches. The CDR3 has 15 residues. Study processing details: Reference gene primer amplification gave estimated nucleated cell counts. Produced via immunoSEQ multiplex PCR; TCRdb's table is partial and in-frame only. The V and J calls and clone size were taken over from that table, and D and trimming were inferred from the DNA. The repertoire consists of 90,000 or so clones, with approximately 85% occurring once and the leading ten covering 20% to 30%. The chain uses TRBV5-1 and TRBJ1-1; TRBD1 agrees at 8 bases. The receptor was isolated from a human donor in a cohort sampled during active COVID-19. Sequencing was carried out using peripheral blood. The CDR3 sequence is CASSPDPGGHTEAFF. The CDR3, as DNA: TGCGCCAGCAGCCCCGACCCAGGGGGCCACACTGAAGCTTTCTTT.